These T cell receptor beta chains were read from a single sample in a study of T-cell memory formation after mild COVID-19. One entry per CDR3 protein, called by TCRdb with MiXCR from the 5' RACE reads. The sample lists 580,000 or so distinct CDR3 sequences; about 18% were seen once. Sequencing was performed on PBMCs or a T cell subset sorted from them (not recorded which). The receptors come from an adult woman who had mild COVID-19 (a few samples of this study predate the infection). Cell type and time point are not known. CDR3s include the opening cysteine and the closing phenylalanine or tryptophan. The order of the fields is clone size, D gene, V gene, J gene, CDR3 protein, CDR3 DNA. The D gene is left open where the match is weak. Clone size is stated in some rows and not others, as once, few, many or a class when expanded.

>many|-|TRBV3-1|TRBJ1-4
CASSRNEKLFF
TGTGCCAGCAGCCGTAATGAAAAACTGTTTTTT
>-|-|TRBV29-1|TRBJ2-7
CSVEGGLRGSYEQYF
TGCAGCGTTGAAGGTGGTCTCAGGGGCTCCTACGAGCAGTACTTC
>few|-|TRBV7-9|TRBJ1-2
CASSLEDLEEGYTF
TGTGCCAGCAGCTTAGAAGACCTCGAGGAGGGCTACACCTTC
>few|-|TRBV12-3/TRBV12-4|TRBJ2-1
CASSTSSGQFF
TGTGCCAGCAGTACGAGTTCGGGGCAGTTCTTC
>-|-|TRBV6-2/TRBV6-3|TRBJ2-1
CASSYGVREQFF
TGTGCCAGCAGTTACGGCGTCAGGGAGCAGTTCTTC
>-|-|TRBV7-6|TRBJ2-3
CASSLMYSSTDTQYF
TGTGCCAGCAGCTTAATGTATTCTAGCACAGATACGCAGTATTTT
>-|-|TRBV29-1|TRBJ2-1
CSVVEPGNEQFF
TGCAGCGTTGTTGAGCCCGGCAATGAGCAGTTCTTC
>-|TRBD1|TRBV6-5|TRBJ2-7
CASSPPPGTASYEQYF
TGTGCCAGCAGCCCACCGCCCGGGACAGCGTCCTACGAGCAGTACTTC
>few|-|TRBV7-9|TRBJ2-1
CASMRGTYNEQFF
TGTGCCAGCATGCGGGGTACCTACAATGAGCAGTTCTTC
>-|-|TRBV30|TRBJ1-6
CAWSVGPAAIYSPLHF
TGTGCCTGGAGTGTGGGTCCGGCAGCGATTTATTCACCCCTCCACTTT
>-|TRBD2|TRBV7-8|TRBJ2-1
CASSPSGGNYNEQFF
TGTGCCAGCAGCCCGAGCGGGGGTAACTACAATGAGCAGTTCTTC
>-|-|TRBV20-1|TRBJ2-1
CSASVYNEQFF
TGCAGTGCTAGCGTTTACAATGAGCAGTTCTTC
>-|-|TRBV7-9|TRBJ1-1
CASSLFGSEAFF
TGTGCCAGCAGCTTATTTGGCTCTGAAGCTTTCTTT
>-|TRBD2|TRBV6-6|TRBJ2-7
CASSYSSRRLAAHEQYF
TGTGCCAGCAGTTACTCGAGTCGGAGACTAGCGGCCCACGAGCAGTACTTC
>-|TRBD1|TRBV9|TRBJ1-2
CASSVDGRGYYGYTF
TGTGCCAGCAGCGTAGATGGCAGGGGGTACTATGGCTACACCTTC
>-|-|TRBV12-3/TRBV12-4|TRBJ2-1
CASSFHLGPGAYNEQFF
TGTGCCAGCAGTTTCCATTTAGGGCCAGGGGCCTACAATGAGCAGTTCTTC
>once|-|TRBV6-2/TRBV6-3|TRBJ2-1
CASCGFPYNEQFF
TGTGCCAGCTGTGGGTTTCCCTACAATGAGCAGTTCTTC
>many|-|TRBV7-2|TRBJ2-7
CASSVSYEQYF
TGTGCCAGCAGCGTCTCCTACGAGCAGTACTTC
>few|TRBD1|TRBV7-3|TRBJ2-2
CASETGTGGPGELFF
TGTGCCAGCGAGACCGGGACAGGGGGACCCGGGGAGCTGTTTTTT
>-|TRBD2|TRBV11-2|TRBJ2-7
CASSLVRVAGASYEQYF
TGTGCCAGCAGCTTAGTAAGGGTAGCGGGGGCCTCCTACGAGCAGTACTTC
>-|-|TRBV18|TRBJ2-3
CASSPPGRDVADTQYF
TGTGCCAGCTCACCACCGGGCAGGGACGTGGCAGATACGCAGTATTTT
>-|-|TRBV2|TRBJ2-2
CASRTAGSTGELFF
TGTGCCAGCAGGACAGCGGGTTCCACCGGGGAGCTGTTTTTT
>-|TRBD2|TRBV5-6|TRBJ2-1
CASSPPQWASGSPYNEQFF
TGTGCCAGCAGCCCCCCTCAGTGGGCTAGCGGGAGCCCCTACAATGAGCAGTTCTTC
>-|TRBD2|TRBV7-2|TRBJ2-5
CASSQGGRASGGETQYF
TGTGCCAGCAGCCAAGGCGGGAGGGCGTCTGGGGGAGAGACCCAGTACTTC
>-|-|TRBV19|TRBJ1-2
CASKGVGVAYGYTF
TGTGCCAGTAAGGGCGTTGGGGTGGCCTATGGCTACACCTTC
>few|-|TRBV11-3|TRBJ2-2
CASSSTKLNTGELFF
TGTGCCAGCAGCTCGACTAAACTTAACACCGGGGAGCTGTTTTTT
>many|-|TRBV5-5|TRBJ2-3
CASNKRPGAADTQYF
TGTGCCAGCAACAAACGTCCGGGAGCGGCAGATACGCAGTATTTT
>-|-|TRBV27|TRBJ2-1
CASNPPGGNGFF
TGTGCCAGCAACCCTCCAGGGGGGAACGGGTTCTTC
>many|-|TRBV6-5|TRBJ2-4
CASSYSPAKNIQYF
TGTGCCAGCAGTTACTCGCCAGCCAAAAACATTCAGTACTTC
>many|TRBD2|TRBV11-2|TRBJ2-7
CASRGIAGGPHEQYF
TGTGCCAGCAGAGGCATAGCGGGAGGGCCCCACGAGCAGTACTTC
>-|-|TRBV7-9|TRBJ2-5
CASSFEGGQETQYF
TGTGCCAGCAGCTTCGAGGGGGGCCAAGAGACCCAGTACTTC
>-|-|TRBV7-9|TRBJ1-2
CASSLAAPYGYTF
TGTGCCAGCAGCTTAGCGGCCCCCTATGGCTACACCTTC
>-|-|TRBV30|TRBJ1-6
CAWTKSRNSPLHF
TGTGCCTGGACAAAGTCTCGTAATTCACCCCTCCACTTT
>few|TRBD1|TRBV5-1|TRBJ2-7
CASSLGQGAVYEQYF
TGCGCCAGCAGCTTGGGACAGGGGGCTGTTTACGAGCAGTACTTC
>few|TRBD1|TRBV30|TRBJ1-1
CAWDRGATEAFF
TGTGCCTGGGACAGGGGGGCCACTGAAGCTTTCTTT
>few|-|TRBV6-2/TRBV6-3|TRBJ2-1
CASFSLAQSSYNEQFF
TGTGCCAGCTTCAGTTTAGCGCAAAGCTCCTACAATGAGCAGTTCTTC
>-|TRBD1|TRBV29-1|TRBJ2-7
CSVVRAGTGSYEQYF
TGCAGCGTTGTAAGGGCCGGGACAGGGTCCTACGAGCAGTACTTC
>few|TRBD1|TRBV7-9|TRBJ2-6
CASSFGQDSGANVLTF
TGTGCCAGCAGCTTCGGACAGGACTCTGGGGCCAACGTCCTGACTTTC
>-|-|TRBV10-3|TRBJ2-7
CAIGGTIYEQYF
TGTGCCATCGGGGGCACTATCTACGAGCAGTACTTC
>-|-|TRBV10-3|TRBJ2-2
CAIRQTRDPVHLNTGELFF
TGTGCCATCAGACAAACCAGGGACCCCGTCCATCTAAACACCGGGGAGCTGTTTTTT
>-|-|TRBV5-1|TRBJ2-1
CASSLDRPDEQFF
TGCGCCAGCAGCTTGGACAGGCCCGATGAGCAGTTCTTC
>-|-|TRBV7-2|TRBJ2-2
CASSFVSRGTGELFF
TGTGCCAGCAGCTTTGTCAGCAGGGGCACCGGGGAGCTGTTTTTT
>-|-|TRBV12-3/TRBV12-4|TRBJ1-4
CASSLAGFNEKLFF
TGTGCCAGCAGTTTAGCGGGTTTTAATGAAAAACTGTTTTTT
>-|-|TRBV5-1|TRBJ1-1
CASSSRAAGTEAFF
TGCGCCAGCTCATCGAGGGCGGCGGGGACTGAAGCTTTCTTT
>-|-|TRBV6-1|TRBJ1-3
CASNGILTNTIYF
TGTGCCAGCAATGGGATCCTCACAAACACCATATATTTT
>few|-|TRBV4-3|TRBJ2-3
CASSQDGPTDTQYF
TGCGCCAGCAGCCAAGATGGCCCCACAGATACGCAGTATTTT
>-|-|TRBV4-2|TRBJ1-1
CASSQELGAAFF
TGTGCCAGCAGCCAAGAACTGGGAGCAGCTTTCTTT
>-|-|TRBV7-2|TRBJ2-3
CASSPTFLSTDTQYF
TGTGCCAGCAGCCCTACATTTCTTAGCACAGATACGCAGTATTTT
>-|-|TRBV7-6|TRBJ2-7
CASSRAAPPEQYF
TGTGCCAGCAGCCGGGCGGCACCTCCAGAGCAGTACTTC
>few|-|TRBV25-1|TRBJ2-5
CASSGRHLGWETQYF
TGTGCCAGCAGTGGACGCCATTTAGGGTGGGAGACCCAGTACTTC
>few|TRBD2|TRBV19|TRBJ2-7
CASSLTTSGDYEQYF
TGTGCCAGTAGTTTAACGACTAGCGGGGACTACGAGCAGTACTTC
>-|-|TRBV29-1|TRBJ2-3
CSALDRPSDTQYF
TGCAGCGCCCTGGACCGGCCTTCAGATACGCAGTATTTT
>few|-|TRBV27|TRBJ2-7
CASRGDDSYEQYF
TGTGCCAGCAGGGGGGACGATTCCTACGAGCAGTACTTC
>many|-|TRBV20-1|TRBJ2-7
CSAPTVSYEQYF
TGCAGTGCTCCCACGGTTTCCTACGAGCAGTACTTC
>-|-|TRBV6-5|TRBJ1-2
CASRELQGGYGYTF
TGTGCCAGCAGGGAGTTACAGGGAGGCTATGGCTACACCTTC
>-|-|TRBV19|TRBJ2-3
CASSHLQREDTQYF
TGTGCCAGTAGTCACCTCCAAAGGGAAGATACGCAGTATTTT
>-|-|TRBV6-2/TRBV6-3|TRBJ2-7
CASRPPSGSASYEQYF
TGTGCCAGCAGACCCCCGAGTGGGAGCGCCTCCTACGAGCAGTACTTC
>-|TRBD2|TRBV6-5|TRBJ2-1
CASSPGLAGGPLYNEQFF
TGTGCCAGCAGCCCAGGACTAGCGGGGGGGCCCCTATACAATGAGCAGTTCTTC
>-|-|TRBV20-1|TRBJ2-7
CSAQRGSSYEQYF
TGCAGTGCCCAGCGCGGAAGCTCCTACGAGCAGTACTTC